The 14 T cell receptor beta chains listed next were all sequenced from one sample in a study of blood T cells in healthy people across ages. The use of a sample-barcoded 5' primer and a J-beta primer mix characterized a second PCR of roughly 7 to 11 cycles. Each CDR3 protein gets one entry after TCRdb re-called the 5' RACE reads with MiXCR. The table has 870,000 or so distinct CDR3 sequences, around 26% seen once. Specimen: blood. The receptors here all came from a woman aged 80 or older in good health.

The CDR3 loop is CANSYSSGAGYEQYF. The CDR3 bases are TGTGCCAACAGCTACTCGAGCGGGGCCGGATACGAGCAGTACTTC. The chain joins TRBV6-6 to TRBJ2-7; 7 nucleotides agree with TRBD2. In germline, CDR1 is MNHNY, CDR2 SVGAGI (reference sequence). J was trimmed by 4 bases and V by 10 bases; bases with no gene match: 16. This CDR3 has 15 amino acids.

This clonotype was seen more than once but under ten times. The chain recombines TRBV29-1 with TRBJ1-4; D not resolved. V gave up 5 bases and J gave up 10 bases, with 11 bases separating them. The germline gives CDR1 SQVTM, CDR2 ANQGSEA. The CDR3 covers 11 residues. CDR3 amino acids: CSVRRTGKLFF. The CDR3 region has the DNA TGCAGCGTTCGCCGAACTGGAAAACTGTTTTTT.

This clonotype was seen repeatedly, ten times or more. V and J are TRBV21-1 and TRBJ2-5. TRBV21-1 is deemed a pseudogene. The CDR3 spans 18 residues. The CDR3 DNA sequence: TGTGCCAGCAGCAAACTGGTTAGGGTCCTCCGGCACCAAGAGACCCAGTACTTC. It specifies CASSKLVRVLRHQETQYF.

In this sample, this clonotype turned up many times. The V call is TRBV5-1, the J call TRBJ2-3, with TRBD2 identical over 12 bases. The CDR3 has 15 amino acids. Germline CDR1 reads SGHRS; CDR2 reads YFSETQ. V was clipped by 5 bases and J by 9 bases; unmatched bases: 10. CDR3 sequence: CASRSTSGGPGTQYF. The CDR3 region has the DNA TGCGCCAGCAGGTCCACTAGCGGGGGGCCAGGGACGCAGTATTTT. Using reference TRBV5-1 and TRBJ2-3 for the parts outside the CDR3, the full variable domain is KAGVTQTPRYLIKTRGQQVTLSCSPISGHRSVSWYQQTPGQGLQFLFEYFSETQRNKGNFPGRFSGRQFSNSRSEMNVSTLELGDSALYLCASRSTSGGPGTQYFGPGTRLTVL.

This clonotype was seen a few times. The chain couples TRBV6-2 or TRBV6-3 to TRBJ1-1, with a weak D call TRBD1 (5 bases). Germline assignment: CDR1 MNHEY and CDR2 SVGEGT. V was clipped by 7 bases and J by 1 base, with 13 bases between them. The CDR3 totals 14 residues. The CDR3 sequence is CASNSPGRNTEAFF. The CDR3 DNA reads TGTGCCAGCAACTCACCGGGACGGAACACTGAAGCTTTCTTT.

There are many counts of this clonotype. The V and J genes are TRBV18 and TRBJ2-7; D unresolved. The V end was cut by 8 bases, the J end by 0 bases, with 8 bases between. Germline V gives CDR1 KGHSH, CDR2 LQKENI. This CDR3 has 12 amino acids. The DNA of the CDR3 is TGTGCCAGCAGCCCCAGCTCCTACGAGCAGTACTTC. Translated, it gives CASSPSSYEQYF.

This clonotype appeared many times. The V call is TRBV5-1, the J call TRBJ1-5; a weak D match, TRBD1 (6 bases). Trimming took 3 bases from V and 3 from J, leaving 7 bases between them. This CDR3 spans 13 amino acids. Germline-derived CDR1 and CDR2 are SGHRS and YFSETQ. CDR3 bases: TGCGCCAGCAGCTCGGGACACAATCAGCCCCAGCATTTT. Translating gives CASSSGHNQPQHF.

Ten or more counts support this clonotype. J is TRBJ2-3 and V is TRBV30; the D gene is possibly TRBD2 (6 bases). Germline CDR1 reads GTSNPN; CDR2 reads SVGIG (reference sequence). This CDR3 is 10 amino acids long. Trimming pared 5 bases from V and 7 bases from J, leaving 7 bases between. CDR3 sequence: CAWGGYTQYF. CDR3 DNA sequence: TGTGCCTGGGGGGGGTATACGCAGTATTTT.

The CDR3 DNA is TGCGCCAGCAGCGGCAGGGGAGGGGAAAAACTGTTTTTT. Protein: CASSGRGGEKLFF. The chain has TRBV4-3 and TRBJ1-4; D is possibly TRBD1 (6 bases). Germline CDR1 LGHNA, CDR2 YSLEER. Trimming took 5 bases from V and 8 from J, leaving 12 bases between them. CDR3 size: 13 residues.

This clonotype was detected only a few times. V gene TRBV14 combines with J gene TRBJ1-4; TRBD1 is a possible D gene (5 bases). V lost 1 base and J 2 bases, leaving 5 bases between the germline ends. The V gene's germline CDR1 is SGHDN and CDR2 FVKESK. There are 14 residues in the CDR3. In DNA form, the CDR3 reads TGTGCCAGCAGCCAAGCAGGGACTAATGAAAAACTGTTTTTT. It is translated as CASSQAGTNEKLFF.

This clonotype showed up many times. This rearrangement joins TRBV9 to TRBJ2-5; D is possibly TRBD1 (7 bases). CDR3 size: 16 residues. Germline loops: CDR1 SGDLS, CDR2 YYNGEE. Trimming stripped 3 bases from V and 4 bases from J, with 19 bases between. Here the CDR3 reads CASSASPGGSGETQYF. CDR3 DNA sequence: TGTGCCAGCAGCGCCAGCCCAGGGGGGAGTGGAGAGACCCAGTACTTC. The full variable domain, with the rest looked up from reference TRBV9 and TRBJ2-5, is DSGVTQTPKHLITATGQRVTLRCSPRSGDLSVYWYQQSLDQGLQFLIQYYNGEERAKGNILERFSAQQFPDLHSELNLSSLELGDSALYFCASSASPGGSGETQYFGPGTRLLVL.

This clonotype was counted only a few times. This chain connects TRBV27 to TRBJ1-5, with 7 bases aligning to TRBD1. The CDR3 has 17 amino acids. V shed 1 base and J 8 bases; nucleotides not matched to a gene: 14. The germline V gene has CDR1 MNHEY and CDR2 SMNVEV (reference sequence). The CDR3 DNA reads TGTGCCAGCAGTTTATTCTCATCCGGACAGGCTCCAAAGCCCCAGCATTTT. Amino acids: CASSLFSSGQAPKPQHF.

This clonotype was recorded at least ten times. The CDR3 nucleotides are TGTGCCAGCAGGTCGGGACTACAGGCGGGAGAGACCCAGTACTTC. It translates to CASRSGLQAGETQYF. This chain links TRBV12-3 or TRBV12-4 with TRBJ2-5, with 7 bases aligning to TRBD2. This CDR3 has 15 residues. The V segment lost 6 bases and the J segment 4 bases; nucleotides outside the gene matches: 11.

This clonotype was counted many times. The chain recombines TRBV11-2 with TRBJ2-1; 14 bases are shared with TRBD2. V lost 5 bases and J lost 4; bases outside the gene matches: 16. Germline V gene lookup returns CDR1 SGHAT and CDR2 FQNNGV. The CDR3 sequence is 20 residues long. The CDR3 spells CASSDGTETSGGVRYNEQFF. In DNA form, the CDR3 reads TGTGCCAGCAGCGACGGGACGGAGACTAGCGGGGGGGTGAGGTACAATGAGCAGTTCTTC.